This TCR beta chain was captured by sequencing in a study of T cell responses to AZD1222 COVID-19 vaccine. The study's findings and limits: Once two AZD1222 doses were given, Spike-specific TCR breadth and depth went up.

As to this clone: Its target is not known.

Clones were read by immunoSEQ multiplex PCR, and TCRdb kept only the in-frame ones, dropping some. This sample has around 92,000 clones, with roughly nine tenths found just once. The sample consisted of peripheral blood, taken on day 0 of AZD1222 vaccination. The sequence was obtained from an adult in good health.

CDR3 residues: CASSLSGRANEKLFF. CDR3 coding DNA: TGTGCCAGCAGTTTATCGGGGAGGGCTAATGAAAAACTGTTTTTT. The chain has TRBV27 and TRBJ1-4; D is ambiguous. The CDR3 is 15 residues long. V lost 0 bases to trimming and J lost 3 bases, with 8 bases between them. Germline CDR1 MNHEY, CDR2 SMNVEV (reference sequence). Supplemented by reference TRBV27 and TRBJ1-4, the full variable domain reads EAQVTQNPRYLITVTGKKLTVTCSQNMNHEYMSWYRQDPGLGLRQIYYSMNVEVTDKGDVPEGYKVSRKEKRNFPLILESPSPNQTSLYFCASSLSGRANEKLFFGSGTQLSVL.